These 3 T cell receptor beta chains were sequenced from one sample in a study of tumor and adjacent non-tumor tissue in lung cancer. The library came from three nested PCR rounds adapted from ARM-PCR protocols. Using its own MiXCR run on the multiplex PCR reads, TCRdb lists one record per CDR3 protein. In the table there are tens of thousands of distinct CDR3 sequences, approximately 63% of which are singletons. No cell sorting was done before RNA was extracted from the tissue. Sequenced: lung tumor tissue. Every receptor here comes from a man over 45 with non-small cell lung cancer.

This clonotype was counted at least ten times. This chain uses TRBV10-3 with TRBJ2-6; a possible D gene is TRBD1 (6 bases). CDR1 and CDR2 (germline): ENHRY, SYGVKD. V gave up 6 bases and J gave up 0 bases, with 9 bases separating them. CDR3 length: 15 amino acids. The CDR3 spells CAIRSGASGANVLTF. For the CDR3, the DNA is TGTGCCATCAGGTCAGGGGCCTCTGGGGCCAACGTCCTGACTTTC.

This clonotype was counted ten times or more. The genes are TRBV10-3 and TRBJ1-2; D gene uncertain. The germline V and J ends were trimmed by 3 bases and 8 bases, with 13 bases remaining between them. The germline V gene encodes CDR1 ENHRY and CDR2 SYGVKD. There are 13 residues in the CDR3. The CDR3 coding sequence is TGTGCCATCAGTGAATCGACCCTAGGAGGCTACACCTTC. Protein: CAISESTLGGYTF.

With respect to this clonotype: This may be a read error: a much more frequent sequence differs by one nucleotide. CDR3 in DNA: TGTGCCAACAGTTCCATTAAGAATGAGCAGTTCTTC. Amino acid sequence: CANSSIKNEQFF. V usage is TRBV6-5 and J usage is TRBJ2-1, with no clear D. Germline loops: CDR1 MNHEY, CDR2 SVGAGI. This CDR3 region has 12 residues.